This T cell receptor beta chain is from a study of shared clonotypes between healthy human individuals. TCRdb's copy holds only in-frame clones and misses some; the assay was immunoSEQ multiplex PCR. In the table there are 1,400,000 or so clones, 98% of which are singletons. This CDR3 region has 14 residues. With V trimmed by 3 bases and J by 5 bases, 7 bases remained unmatched. Looked up from germline, CDR1 is GTSNPN and CDR2 is SVGIG (reference sequence). The table lists this clone with a count of one. The sequencing sample was made of naive CD4+ T cells sorted from blood. Subset noted: CD45RA+ positively selected. The clonotype comes from a man between 25 and 39 years old in good health. The genes are TRBV30 and TRBJ2-5; 9 bases match TRBD1. CDR3 amino acids: CAWSVRDRVETQYF. The CDR3 DNA sequence: TGTGCCTGGAGCGTCCGGGACAGGGTGGAGACCCAGTACTTC. Full variable domain (outside the CDR3, taken from reference TRBV30 and TRBJ2-5): SQTIHQWPATLVQPVGSPLSLECTVEGTSNPNLYWYRQAAGRGLQLLFYSVGIGQISSEVPQNLSASRPQDRQFILSSKKLLLSDSGFYLCAWSVRDRVETQYFGPGTRLLVL.